This T cell receptor (beta chain) was sequenced during a study of blood T cell repertoires in COVID-19. As for the study in general: COVID-19 samples from acute and convalescent phases originated in the United States, Italy and Spain. T cells, B-cell-depleted T cells, or PBMCs provided the cDNA or gDNA that served as material.

Sequencing was performed with immunoSEQ multiplex PCR; in TCRdb, only in-frame clones are kept and a portion is missing. The table includes about 270,000 clones, 88% detected once. The sequence came from a woman aged 45-59 years who had recovered from COVID-19. The sample comprised PBMCs or T cells enriched from blood (not recorded which).

CDR3 bases: TGTGCCAGCAGCAGGGGCCTAGCGGGAGCCTACGAGCAGTACTTC. This codes for CASSRGLAGAYEQYF. The chain uses TRBV5-8 and TRBJ2-7; 10 bases agree with TRBD2. The germline V gene has CDR1 SGHTS and CDR2 YDEGEE. Unmatched junction bases numbered 6, after V lost 4 bases and J lost 2 bases. The CDR3 has 15 residues.